These T cell receptor beta chains were read from a single sample in a study of control samples from healthy donors and cancer patients. Data came from immunoSEQ multiplex PCR; TCRdb stores just in-frame clones and leaves some out. This table lists some 190,000 clones. The sequenced sample consisted of blood. These TCRs come from a woman younger than 45 in good health. Each CDR3 is given with its conserved first and last residue. D genes are given only for firm matches.

>TRBV12-3/TRBV12-4|-|TRBJ1-6
CASSLYRESPLHF
TGTGCCAGCAGTTTATACAGGGAGTCACCCCTCCACTTT
>TRBV28|-|TRBJ1-1
CASSLVGGVEAFF
TGTGCCAGCAGTCTAGTGGGGGGGGTTGAAGCTTTCTTT
>TRBV6-5|-|TRBJ1-2
CASRAGWGNYGYTF
TGTGCCAGCAGGGCAGGGTGGGGTAACTATGGCTACACCTTC
>TRBV24-1|TRBD1|TRBJ1-5
CATSDSTGGAYSNQPQHF
TGTGCCACCAGTGATTCGACAGGGGGGGCTTATAGCAATCAGCCCCAGCATTTT
>TRBV7-8|-|TRBJ1-1
CASSLALRGWTEAFF
TGTGCCAGCAGCTTAGCCCTCAGGGGTTGGACTGAAGCTTTCTTT
>TRBV6-6|-|TRBJ1-6
CASSSQGKDSPLHF
TGTGCCAGCAGTTCGCAGGGGAAGGATTCACCCCTCCACTTT
>TRBV3-1/TRBV3-2|-|TRBJ2-7
CASSLGSFSYEQYF
TGTGCCAGCAGTCTTGGTTCCTTCTCCTACGAGCAGTACTTC
>TRBV7-2|-|TRBJ1-5
CASSLSGGGGNQPQHF
TGTGCCAGCAGCTTATCGGGGGGCGGAGGCAATCAGCCCCAGCATTTT
>TRBV5-6|TRBD1|TRBJ2-5
CASSSLGQGAHQETQYF
TGTGCCAGCAGCTCTCTCGGACAGGGGGCGCACCAAGAGACCCAGTACTTC
>TRBV19|-|TRBJ2-3
CASSIDHGGTDTQYF
TGTGCCAGTAGTATAGATCATGGTGGGACAGATACGCAGTATTTT
>TRBV4-1|TRBD1|TRBJ1-1
CASSLRTGELNTEAFF
TGCGCCAGCAGCCTCCGGACAGGGGAGCTTAACACTGAAGCTTTCTTT
>TRBV4-1|-|TRBJ2-3
CASSPLRRANTQYF
TGCGCCAGCAGCCCCCTCCGGAGGGCAAATACGCAGTATTTT
>TRBV5-8|TRBD1|TRBJ1-6
CASSLWDRGNSPLHF
TGTGCCAGCAGCTTGTGGGACAGGGGGAATTCACCCCTCCACTTT
>TRBV19|-|TRBJ1-1
CASSPRNTEAFF
TGTGCCAGTAGTCCGCGTAACACTGAAGCTTTCTTT
>TRBV28|-|TRBJ1-1
CASRSGGLEAFF
TGTGCCAGCAGGAGTGGTGGGCTTGAAGCTTTCTTT
>TRBV24-1|-|TRBJ1-1
CATSEGPGNTEAFF
TGTGCCACCAGTGAGGGGCCAGGGAACACTGAAGCTTTCTTT
>TRBV4-3|TRBD1|TRBJ1-2
CASSHTDRGLYGYTF
TGCGCCAGCAGCCACACTGACAGGGGGTTGTATGGCTACACCTTC
>TRBV6-6|TRBD2|TRBJ2-3
CASSPPRGGGDTQYF
TGTGCCAGCAGCCCCCCCCGGGGGGGAGGAGATACGCAGTATTTT
>TRBV28|-|TRBJ1-5
CASSLGQTLNQPQHF
TGTGCCAGCAGTTTAGGACAGACTCTCAATCAGCCCCAGCATTTT
>TRBV28|-|TRBJ1-4
CASSFPTESLPNEKLFF
TGTGCCAGCAGTTTTCCGACAGAGTCTCTACCTAATGAAAAACTGTTTTTT
>TRBV18|-|TRBJ1-4
CASSPEIQEKLFF
TGTGCCAGCTCACCCGAAATACAGGAAAAACTGTTTTTT
>TRBV20-1|-|TRBJ2-5
CSASKGTQYF
TGCAGTGCTAGCAAGGGGACCCAGTACTTC
>TRBV6-5|-|TRBJ2-7
CASTAGVSAYYEQYF
TGTGCCAGCACCGCGGGCGTTAGCGCTTACTACGAGCAGTACTTC
>TRBV7-9|-|TRBJ2-2
CASSVPGQLNTGELFF
TGTGCCAGCAGCGTACCGGGCCAGCTTAACACCGGGGAGCTGTTTTTT